What follows are 6 T cell receptor beta chains derived from one specimen sequenced in a study of molecular identifiers for immune sequencing clone quantification. TCRdb called the PCR reads again in MiXCR, with one record for every CDR3 protein. The data show 490,000 or so distinct CDR3 sequences, 20% to 25% seen once. The material sequenced was naive CD8+ T cells from blood, with Jurkat cell RNA spiked in. The sample's subset: FACS-sorted CD8+CD4-CCR7+CD45RA+ naive T cells. The receptor set was obtained from a human donor in good health. Some libraries in this study had Jurkat cell RNA spiked in.

The V and J genes are TRBV27 and TRBJ2-7, with 9 nucleotides matching TRBD2. The length of the CDR3 is 13 residues. Germline-derived CDR1 and CDR2 are MNHEY and SMNVEV (reference sequence). V lost 6 bases, J lost 6 bases, and 6 bases stayed unmatched. As DNA, the CDR3 is TGTGCCAGCAGGCGACTAGCGGTACCCGAGCAGTACTTC. Translating gives CASRRLAVPEQYF.

This clonotype was counted between two and nine times. The chain employs TRBV20-1 and TRBJ2-7; 7 bases fit TRBD1. The CDR3 length is 12 residues. The germline gives CDR1 DFQATT, CDR2 SNEGSKA (reference sequence). The V gene end was trimmed by 3 bases and the J gene end by 6 bases; junction bases not matched to a gene: 5. CDR3 sequence: CSARETGVEQYF. CDR3 bases: TGCAGTGCTAGGGAAACAGGGGTCGAGCAGTACTTC.

The table lists this clonotype with a few counts. The genes are TRBV11-2 and TRBJ1-6; possible D gene TRBD1, 6 bases. CDR3 length: 16 residues. The germline V and J ends were trimmed by 6 bases and 5 bases, with 17 bases remaining between them. The V gene's germline CDR1 is SGHAT and CDR2 FQNNGV. The CDR3 coding sequence is TGTGCCAGCAGTCCAGCGGACAGAATCCATAATTCACCCCTCCACTTT. Residues: CASSPADRIHNSPLHF.

Ten or more counts support this clonotype. V usage is TRBV7-9 and J usage is TRBJ2-6; TRBD2 agrees at 13 bases. There are 19 residues in the CDR3. With V trimmed by 4 bases and J by 3 bases, 9 bases remained unmatched. From germline, CDR1 is SEHNR and CDR2 FQNEAQ (reference sequence). CDR3 protein: CASSSTRTSGRLGANVLTF. CDR3 in DNA: TGTGCCAGCAGCTCCACCCGGACTAGCGGGAGACTTGGGGCCAACGTCCTGACTTTC.

Only one count was recorded for this clonotype. The missing conserved phenylalanine or tryptophan at the end of this CDR3 makes a read error likely. CDR3 bases: TGTGCCAGCAGCACCGGGACTAGCGGGATAGGCGGGGAGCTGTTTCTT. This encodes CASSTGTSGIGGELFL. The chain couples TRBV9 to TRBJ2-2; 13 positions agree with TRBD2. V shed 4 bases, J shed 7 bases, and the junction held 7 bases outside the gene matches. The CDR3 loop spans 16 amino acids. Germline loops: CDR1 SGDLS, CDR2 YYNGEE.

This clonotype was counted ten times or more. The chain couples TRBV7-2 to TRBJ2-2; D not resolved. This CDR3 is built from 11 residues. Trimming removed 6 bases from V and 3 bases from J, with 2 bases in between. Germline V gene data show CDR1 as SGHTA and CDR2 as FQGNSA. In DNA, the CDR3 is TGTGCCAGCAGGGACACCGGGGAGCTGTTTTTT. Amino acids: CASRDTGELFF.